This T cell receptor beta chain was captured by sequencing in a study of T cell changes during pregnancy in multiple sclerosis. V dropped 5 bases and J dropped 4; count of bases not matched to a gene: 6. The germline V gene encodes CDR1 SGHTA and CDR2 FQGTGA. The CDR3 length is 15 residues. TCRdb's table, derived via immunoSEQ multiplex PCR, lists solely in-frame clones and lacks some. This sample has around 100,000 clones, with around 91% found just once. The chain uses TRBV7-3 and TRBJ2-1, with 9 bases matching TRBD2. This receptor was obtained from a female donor with multiple sclerosis, enrolled in a pregnancy study. The sample here was peripheral blood, taken after pregnancy. The CDR3 spells CASSPRGGRYNEQFF. CDR3 DNA: TGTGCCAGCAGCCCGCGGGGGGGTAGATACAATGAGCAGTTCTTC.